The clone carrying this T cell receptor (beta chain) has ten or more counts. Germline CDR1 is SEHNR and CDR2 is FQNEAQ (reference sequence). The V end was cut by 5 bases, the J end by 1 base, with 14 bases between. The CDR3 runs 15 residues. This specimen comes from a study of identical twins. Using its own MiXCR run on the 5' RACE reads, TCRdb lists one record per CDR3 protein. Among 240,000 or so distinct CDR3 sequences listed, over 9.5% were seen once. This receptor was taken from a man in his forties or fifties in good health. The sample was memory T cells sorted from blood. V usage is TRBV7-9 and J usage is TRBJ1-1, with TRBD1 as a possible D gene (5 bases). The CDR3 is CASSPSGRRNTEAFF. The CDR3 DNA reads as TGTGCCAGCAGCCCATCAGGGAGAAGGAACACTGAAGCTTTCTTT.